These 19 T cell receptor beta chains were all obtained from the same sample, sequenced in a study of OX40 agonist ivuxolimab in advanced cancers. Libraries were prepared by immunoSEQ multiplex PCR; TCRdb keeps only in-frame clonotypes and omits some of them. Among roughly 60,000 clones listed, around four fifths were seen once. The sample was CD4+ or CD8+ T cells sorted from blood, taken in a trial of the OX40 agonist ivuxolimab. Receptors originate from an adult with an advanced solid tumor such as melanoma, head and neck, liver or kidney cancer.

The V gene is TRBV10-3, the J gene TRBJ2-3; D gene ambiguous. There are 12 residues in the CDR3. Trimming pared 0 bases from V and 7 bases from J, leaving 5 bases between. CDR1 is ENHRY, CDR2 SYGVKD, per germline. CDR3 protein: CAISESAYTQYF. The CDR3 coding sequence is TGTGCCATCAGTGAGTCGGCTTATACGCAGTATTTT.

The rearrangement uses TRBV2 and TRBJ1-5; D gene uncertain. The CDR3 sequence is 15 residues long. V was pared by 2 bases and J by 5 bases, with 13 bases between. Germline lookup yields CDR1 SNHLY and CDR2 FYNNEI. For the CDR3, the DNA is TGTGCCAGCAGTGAAACGAACAATCCTCATCAGCCCCAGCATTTT. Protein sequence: CASSETNNPHQPQHF.

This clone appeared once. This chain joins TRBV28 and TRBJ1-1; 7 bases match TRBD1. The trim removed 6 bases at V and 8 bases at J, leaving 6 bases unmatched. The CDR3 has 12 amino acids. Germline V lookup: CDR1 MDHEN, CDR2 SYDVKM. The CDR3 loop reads CASSRGGGEAFF. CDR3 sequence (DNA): TGTGCCAGCAGCCGAGGGGGCGGGGAAGCTTTCTTT.

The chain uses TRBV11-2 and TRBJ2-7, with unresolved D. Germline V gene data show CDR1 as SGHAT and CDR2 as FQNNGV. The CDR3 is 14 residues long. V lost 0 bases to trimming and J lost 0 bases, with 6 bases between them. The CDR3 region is CASSLDAFSYEQYF. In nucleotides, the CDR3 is TGTGCCAGCAGCTTAGACGCATTCTCCTACGAGCAGTACTTC. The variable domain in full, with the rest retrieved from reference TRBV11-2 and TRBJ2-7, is EAGVAQSPRYKIIEKRQSVAFWCNPISGHATLYWYQQILGQGPKLLIQFQNNGVVDDSQLPKDRFSAERLKGVDSTLKIQPAKLEDSAVYLCASSLDAFSYEQYFGPGTRLTVT.

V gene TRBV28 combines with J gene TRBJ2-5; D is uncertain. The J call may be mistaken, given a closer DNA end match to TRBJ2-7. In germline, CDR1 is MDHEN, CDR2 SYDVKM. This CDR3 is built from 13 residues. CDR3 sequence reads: CASSLRQPYEQYF. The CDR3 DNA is TGTGCCAGCAGTTTACGCCAGCCCTACGAGCAGTACTTC.

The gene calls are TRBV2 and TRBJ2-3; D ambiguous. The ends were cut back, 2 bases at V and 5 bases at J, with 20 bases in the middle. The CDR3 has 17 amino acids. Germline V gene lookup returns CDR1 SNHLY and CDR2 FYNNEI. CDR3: CASSEFGEKQILDTQYF. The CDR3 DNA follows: TGTGCCAGCAGTGAATTCGGTGAAAAACAGATCTTAGATACGCAGTATTTT.

DNA for the CDR3: TGTGCCAGCACCCTGGGTAATCAACCCCTCCACTTT. Protein sequence: CASTLGNQPLHF. The rearrangement uses TRBV6-5 and TRBJ1-6, with unresolved D. There are 12 residues in the CDR3. Germline V gene lookup returns CDR1 MNHEY and CDR2 SVGAGI. Trimming left V 7 bases short and J 12 bases short, with 13 bases between.

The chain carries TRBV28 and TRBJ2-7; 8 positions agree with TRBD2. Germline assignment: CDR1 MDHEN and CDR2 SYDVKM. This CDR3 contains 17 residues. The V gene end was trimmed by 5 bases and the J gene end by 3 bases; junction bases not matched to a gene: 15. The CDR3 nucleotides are TGTGCCAGCAGTCGTTGGACGGGGGGGCGGATAATCTACGAGCAGTACTTC. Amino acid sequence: CASSRWTGGRIIYEQYF. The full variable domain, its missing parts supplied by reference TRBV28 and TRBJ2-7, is DVKVTQSSRYLVKRTGEKVFLECVQDMDHENMFWYRQDPGLGLRLIYFSYDVKMKEKGDIPEGYSVSREKKERFSLILESASTNQTSMYLCASSRWTGGRIIYEQYFGPGTRLTVT.

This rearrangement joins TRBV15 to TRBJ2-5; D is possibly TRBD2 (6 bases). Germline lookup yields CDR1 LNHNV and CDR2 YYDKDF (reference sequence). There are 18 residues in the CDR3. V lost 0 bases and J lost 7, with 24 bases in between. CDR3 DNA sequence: TGTGCCACCAGCAGAGATCCCCCGCACAGGATGAGGGAGGTGACCCAGTACTTC. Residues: CATSRDPPHRMREVTQYF.

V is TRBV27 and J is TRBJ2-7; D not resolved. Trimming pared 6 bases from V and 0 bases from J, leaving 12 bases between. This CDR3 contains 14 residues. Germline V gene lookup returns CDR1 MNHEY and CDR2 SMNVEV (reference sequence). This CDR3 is CASRPGQVSYEQYF. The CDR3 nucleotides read TGTGCCAGCAGACCGGGCCAAGTCTCCTACGAGCAGTACTTC.

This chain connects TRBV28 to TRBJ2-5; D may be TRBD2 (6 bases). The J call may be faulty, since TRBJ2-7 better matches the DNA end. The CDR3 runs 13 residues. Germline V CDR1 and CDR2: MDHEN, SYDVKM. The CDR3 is CASRGGLESEQYF. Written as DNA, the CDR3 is TGTGCCAGCAGGGGGGGACTGGAGTCCGAGCAGTACTTC.

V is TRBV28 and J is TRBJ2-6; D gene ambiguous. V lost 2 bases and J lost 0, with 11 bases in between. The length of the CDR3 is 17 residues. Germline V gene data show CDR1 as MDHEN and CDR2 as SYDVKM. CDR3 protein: CASSLPPQHSGANVLTF. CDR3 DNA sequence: TGTGCCAGCAGTTTACCCCCACAGCACTCTGGGGCCAACGTCCTGACTTTC.

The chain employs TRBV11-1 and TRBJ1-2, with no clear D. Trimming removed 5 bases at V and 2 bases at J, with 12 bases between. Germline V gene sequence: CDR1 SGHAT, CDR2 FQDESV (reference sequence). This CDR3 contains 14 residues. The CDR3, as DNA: TGTGCCAGCAGCCCGTACACGGGCAACTATGGCTACACCTTC. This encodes CASSPYTGNYGYTF.

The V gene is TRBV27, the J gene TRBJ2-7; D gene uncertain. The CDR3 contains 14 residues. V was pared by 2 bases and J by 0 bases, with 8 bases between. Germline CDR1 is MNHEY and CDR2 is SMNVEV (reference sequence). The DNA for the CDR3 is TGTGCCAGCAGTTTAAGTCCCCTCTCCTACGAGCAGTACTTC. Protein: CASSLSPLSYEQYF.

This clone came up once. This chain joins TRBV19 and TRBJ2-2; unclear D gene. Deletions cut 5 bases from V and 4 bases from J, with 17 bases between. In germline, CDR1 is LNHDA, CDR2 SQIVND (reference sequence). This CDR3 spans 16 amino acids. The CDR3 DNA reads TGTGCCAGTAGTCTGTACGCCGGAGCCACCACCGGGGAGCTGTTTTTT. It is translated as CASSLYAGATTGELFF.

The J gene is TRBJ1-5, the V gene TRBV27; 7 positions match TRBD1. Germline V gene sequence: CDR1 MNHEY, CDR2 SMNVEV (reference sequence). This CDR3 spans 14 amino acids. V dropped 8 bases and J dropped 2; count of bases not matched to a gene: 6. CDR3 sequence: CASHLDRGNQPQHF. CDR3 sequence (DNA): TGTGCCAGCCACCTTGACAGGGGCAATCAGCCCCAGCATTTT.

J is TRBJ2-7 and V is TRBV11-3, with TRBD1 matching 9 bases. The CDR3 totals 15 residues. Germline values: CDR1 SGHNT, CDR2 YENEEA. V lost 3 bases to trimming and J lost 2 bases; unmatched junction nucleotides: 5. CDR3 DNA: TGTGCCAGCAGCTTGGAGGGACAGGGTACCTACGAGCAGTACTTC. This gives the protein CASSLEGQGTYEQYF.

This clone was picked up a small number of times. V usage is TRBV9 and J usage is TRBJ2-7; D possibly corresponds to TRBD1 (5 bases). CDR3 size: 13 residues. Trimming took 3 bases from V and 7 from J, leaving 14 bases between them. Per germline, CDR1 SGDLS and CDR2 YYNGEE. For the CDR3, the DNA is TGTGCCAGCAGCGCAGAGGACGGACAAGAGCAGTACTTC. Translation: CASSAEDGQEQYF.

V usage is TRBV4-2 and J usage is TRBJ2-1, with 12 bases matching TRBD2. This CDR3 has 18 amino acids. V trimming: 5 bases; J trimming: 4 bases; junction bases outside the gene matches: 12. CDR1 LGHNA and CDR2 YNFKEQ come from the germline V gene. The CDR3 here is CASSFLTSGSGRYNEQFF. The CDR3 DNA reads TGTGCCAGCAGCTTTCTGACTAGCGGGAGTGGTCGGTACAATGAGCAGTTCTTC.